Listed here are 24 T cell receptor beta chains from one sample, sequenced in a study of cytomegalovirus exposure and HLA in healthy donors. The PCR was carried out with 60 Vbeta primers and 13 Jbeta primers. Repertoires were generated with immunoSEQ multiplex PCR, while TCRdb's copy carries only in-frame clones and drops some. The data show fewer than 200,000 clones, about 72% seen once. Sequenced input: PBMCs. These TCRs come from a girl aged 10 to 17 in good health and CMV-seronegative.

The genes are TRBV19 and TRBJ2-1, with 9 bases lining up with TRBD1. Germline-derived CDR1 and CDR2 are LNHDA and SQIVND (reference sequence). The CDR3 contains 14 residues. V was pared by 5 bases and J by 9 bases, with 8 bases of the junction left unmatched. The CDR3: CASSQTGTGFEQFF. CDR3 DNA: TGTGCCAGTAGTCAGACCGGGACAGGGTTTGAGCAGTTCTTC. The variable domain in full, completed from reference TRBV19 and TRBJ2-1, reads DGGITQSPKYLFRKEGQNVTLSCEQNLNHDAMYWYRQDPGQGLRLIYYSQIVNDFQKGDIAEGYSVSREKKESFPLTVTSAQKNPTAFYLCASSQTGTGFEQFFGPGTRLTVL.

This rearrangement joins TRBV5-8 to TRBJ1-2; TRBD1 is a possible D gene (5 bases). There are 12 residues in the CDR3. The germline V gene encodes CDR1 SGHTS and CDR2 YDEGEE. Trimming cost V 3 bases and J 5 bases, with 8 bases left between them. In DNA, the CDR3 is TGTGCCAGCAGCTCTAGGGGTTATGGCTACACCTTC. Translated, it gives CASSSRGYGYTF.

The gene calls are TRBV5-6 and TRBJ2-1; 9 nucleotides agree with TRBD2. The germline V gene encodes CDR1 SGHDT and CDR2 YYEEEE. This CDR3 contains 12 residues. V shed 0 bases and J 14 bases; nucleotides not matched to a gene: 3. This CDR3 reads CASSLGLAGKFF. The CDR3 DNA sequence: TGTGCCAGCAGCTTGGGTCTAGCGGGGAAGTTCTTC.

This clone turned up a few times. This chain uses TRBV6-1 with TRBJ1-5, with D tentatively TRBD1 (5 bases). CDR1 MNHNS and CDR2 SASEGT come from the germline V gene. The length of the CDR3 is 14 residues. V shed 3 bases and J shed 3 bases, with 9 bases lying between them. The CDR3 nucleotides read TGTGCCAGCAGTGACTGGGGCCTCAATCAGCCCCAGCATTTT. Translating it yields CASSDWGLNQPQHF.

The chain has TRBV6-6 and TRBJ2-3, with 10 bases identical to TRBD2. CDR1 and CDR2 (germline): MNHNY, SVGAGI (reference sequence). The ends lost 0 bases at V and 5 bases at J; junction bases unmatched: 5. This CDR3 is built from 16 residues. The DNA of the CDR3 is TGTGCCAGCAGTTACTCACAGCGGGGGGGCGGAGATACGCAGTATTTT. As protein: CASSYSQRGGGDTQYF.

The chain carries TRBV6-5 and TRBJ2-7; D is possibly TRBD2 (6 bases). Trimming pared 7 bases from V and 5 bases from J, leaving 12 bases between. CDR1 and CDR2 (germline): MNHEY, SVGAGI. The CDR3 is made up of 12 amino acids. In nucleotides, the CDR3 is TGTGCCAGCACCCCTGGAGGGGACGAGCAGTACTTC. Residues: CASTPGGDEQYF.

This clone was counted once. The chain recombines TRBV21-1 with TRBJ1-2; the D call in the table, TRBD1, was not verified against the DNA. TRBV21-1 is labeled a pseudogene. The CDR3 consists of 14 residues. CDR3 region: CASSKRTGNYGYTF. The DNA of the CDR3 is TGTGCCAGCAGCAAACGGACAGGGAACTATGGCTACACCTTC.

Written as DNA, the CDR3 is TGCGCCAGCACAAAGACGGCAGGGGGCGAAGTAGAGACCCAGTACTTC. Encoded protein: CASTKTAGGEVETQYF. This chain joins TRBV5-1 and TRBJ2-5; 8 nucleotides align to TRBD1. Germline V gene lookup returns CDR1 SGHRS and CDR2 YFSETQ. The CDR3 covers 16 residues. V lost 6 bases to trimming and J lost 4 bases; unmatched junction nucleotides: 14.

A few counts support this clone. The chain joins TRBV25-1 to TRBJ2-7, with TRBD1 as a possible D gene (6 bases). The CDR3 extends over 12 amino acids. V gave up 7 bases and J gave up 3 bases, with 10 bases separating them. Germline V gene sequence: CDR1 MGHDK, CDR2 SYGVNS. CDR3 in amino acids: CASKTGDYEQYF. The CDR3 nucleotides read TGTGCCAGCAAGACAGGAGACTACGAGCAGTACTTC.

The chain is built from TRBV6-6 and TRBJ2-5, with a tentative D call TRBD2 (5 bases). The CDR3 is 14 amino acids. V gave up 6 bases and J gave up 4 bases, with 15 bases separating them. Germline lookup yields CDR1 MNHNY and CDR2 SVGAGI (reference sequence). The CDR3 here is CASSPQIGRETQYF. The CDR3 DNA reads as TGTGCCAGCAGCCCGCAGATAGGGAGAGAGACCCAGTACTTC.

The chain has TRBV7-2 and TRBJ2-7, with TRBD1 as a possible D gene (5 bases). The CDR3 covers 15 residues. Trimming removed 1 base at V and 6 bases at J, with 16 bases between. The germline V gene has CDR1 SGHTA and CDR2 FQGNSA. The CDR3 DNA follows: TGTGCCAGCAGCTTAGTGGGCAGGGTGTTGGGCGAGCAGTACTTC. Amino acids: CASSLVGRVLGEQYF.

This rearrangement joins TRBV27 to TRBJ1-6, with 9 positions matching TRBD1. The CDR3 length is 16 residues. The ends lost 1 base at V and 11 bases at J; junction bases unmatched: 9. Germline V gene lookup returns CDR1 MNHEY and CDR2 SMNVEV (reference sequence). CDR3 in amino acids: CASSLWDRAPRTPLHF. Written as DNA, the CDR3 is TGTGCCAGCAGTTTATGGGACAGGGCCCCTAGGACACCCCTCCACTTT.

The rearrangement links TRBV7-3 to TRBJ2-6, with 7 bases fitting TRBD1. Germline V lookup: CDR1 SGHTA, CDR2 FQGTGA. There are 18 residues in the CDR3. With V trimmed by 5 bases and J by 0 bases, 10 bases remained unmatched. Here the CDR3 DNA reads TGTGCCAGCAGCCTATCGACAGGGCTCGTCTCTGGGGCCAACGTCCTGACTTTC. Protein: CASSLSTGLVSGANVLTF. Supplemented by reference TRBV7-3 and TRBJ2-6, the full variable domain reads GAGVSQTPSNKVTEKGKYVELRCDPISGHTALYWYRQSLGQGPEFLIYFQGTGAADDSGLPNDRFFAVRPEGSVSTLKIQRTERGDSAVYLCASSLSTGLVSGANVLTFGAGSRLTVL.

This chain joins TRBV27 and TRBJ2-7, with 8 bases lining up with TRBD1. Unmatched junction bases numbered 11, after V lost 4 bases and J lost 3 bases. This CDR3 contains 16 residues. Germline lookup yields CDR1 MNHEY and CDR2 SMNVEV (reference sequence). The CDR3 nucleotides read TGTGCCAGCAGTTCGCAGACAGGGGCCTTCGGCTACGAGCAGTACTTC. Protein: CASSSQTGAFGYEQYF.

This chain uses TRBV10-1 with TRBJ2-3; 7 nucleotides align to TRBD2. The CDR3 sequence is 14 residues long. Germline CDR1 and CDR2: WNHNN and SYGVQD (reference sequence). Unmatched junction bases numbered 5, after V lost 7 bases and J lost 1 base. DNA for the CDR3: TGCGCCAGCAAGGCTAGCGGAGGCACAGATACGCAGTATTTT. It specifies CASKASGGTDTQYF.

CDR3 nucleotides: TGTGCCAGCAGCCCAGCGGGAGGGGTTATGCCCTACGAGCAGTACTTC. It is translated as CASSPAGGVMPYEQYF. V is TRBV7-9 and J is TRBJ2-7; 10 positions agree with TRBD2. The germline V gene has CDR1 SEHNR and CDR2 FQNEAQ (reference sequence). The CDR3 has 16 amino acids. V lost 5 bases to trimming and J lost 2 bases; unmatched junction nucleotides: 9.

The chain has TRBV27 and TRBJ2-1; D gene unclear. Trimming shortened V by 2 bases and J by 5 bases, and 13 bases separated the two germline ends. The germline CDR1 and CDR2 sequences are MNHEY and SMNVEV (reference sequence). There are 15 residues in the CDR3. The CDR3 sequence is CASSLRYPHDNEQFF. Here the CDR3 DNA reads TGTGCCAGCAGTTTACGGTATCCCCACGACAATGAGCAGTTCTTC.

The chain recombines TRBV9 with TRBJ1-2, with D maybe TRBD1 (6 bases). The ends were cut back, 3 bases at V and 7 bases at J, with 16 bases in the middle. Per germline, CDR1 SGDLS and CDR2 YYNGEE. The CDR3 loop spans 14 amino acids. The CDR3 is CASSAPQGSGGYTF. The CDR3, as DNA: TGTGCCAGCAGCGCACCCCAGGGGTCGGGTGGCTACACCTTC.

This rearrangement joins TRBV7-9 to TRBJ2-7; TRBD2 might be the D (6 bases). Trimming left V 5 bases short and J 6 bases short, with 11 bases between. Germline lookup yields CDR1 SEHNR and CDR2 FQNEAQ (reference sequence). The CDR3 length is 12 residues. In DNA, the CDR3 is TGTGCCAGCAGCCCGGCGGGGTTCGAGCAGTACTTC. Its translation is CASSPAGFEQYF.

This clone has a handful of counts. The CDR3 sequence: CASSIDSFFEAFF. CDR3 DNA sequence: TGTGCCAGCAGCATTGACAGCTTCTTTGAAGCTTTCTTT. The chain has TRBV5-4 and TRBJ1-1, with D perhaps matching TRBD1 (5 bases). CDR1 SGHNT and CDR2 YYREEE come from the germline V gene (reference sequence). The CDR3 totals 13 residues. Trimming took 4 bases from V and 7 from J, leaving 14 bases between them.

The J gene is TRBJ1-2, the V gene TRBV5-5; D is unclear. CDR3 length equals 14 residues. Trimming left V 4 bases short and J 1 base short, with 11 bases between. Germline V lookup: CDR1 SGHKS, CDR2 YYEKEE (reference sequence). CDR3 region: CASSEDWINYGYTF. In DNA, the CDR3 is TGTGCCAGCAGCGAGGACTGGATTAACTATGGCTACACCTTC.

This rearrangement joins TRBV19 to TRBJ1-4; TRBD1 agrees at 7 bases. CDR1 LNHDA and CDR2 SQIVND come from the germline V gene (reference sequence). This CDR3 is 15 amino acids long. With V trimmed by 5 bases and J by 10 bases, 13 bases remained unmatched. CDR3 loop: CASSAFTGVGGKLFF. The CDR3, as DNA: TGTGCCAGTAGTGCCTTCACAGGGGTAGGGGGAAAACTGTTTTTT. The complete variable domain, with remaining parts taken from reference TRBV19 and TRBJ1-4, reads DGGITQSPKYLFRKEGQNVTLSCEQNLNHDAMYWYRQDPGQGLRLIYYSQIVNDFQKGDIAEGYSVSREKKESFPLTVTSAQKNPTAFYLCASSAFTGVGGKLFFGSGTQLSVL.

V is TRBV6-5 and J is TRBJ2-7; 9 bases line up with TRBD1. Germline V CDR1 and CDR2: MNHEY, SVGAGI. The CDR3 has 15 residues. Trimming cost V 2 bases and J 5 bases; bases outside gene matches: 7. The CDR3 region is CASSYPGQGIDEQYF. The DNA for the CDR3 is TGTGCCAGCAGTTACCCCGGACAGGGGATTGACGAGCAGTACTTC.

The V gene is TRBV15, the J gene TRBJ1-1, with D uncertain. The CDR3 consists of 14 residues. Germline CDR1 LNHNV, CDR2 YYDKDF (reference sequence). Trimming took off 0 bases at V and 4 bases at J, with 9 bases between the two ends. The CDR3 sequence: CATSRDRLSTEAFF. For the CDR3, the DNA is TGTGCCACCAGCAGAGATCGATTGAGCACTGAAGCTTTCTTT. Variable domain in full (rest from reference TRBV15 and TRBJ1-1): DAMVIQNPRYQVTQFGKPVTLSCSQTLNHNVMYWYQQKSSQAPKLLFHYYDKDFNNEADTPDNFQSRRPNTSFCFLDIRSPGLGDTAMYLCATSRDRLSTEAFFGQGTRLTVV.